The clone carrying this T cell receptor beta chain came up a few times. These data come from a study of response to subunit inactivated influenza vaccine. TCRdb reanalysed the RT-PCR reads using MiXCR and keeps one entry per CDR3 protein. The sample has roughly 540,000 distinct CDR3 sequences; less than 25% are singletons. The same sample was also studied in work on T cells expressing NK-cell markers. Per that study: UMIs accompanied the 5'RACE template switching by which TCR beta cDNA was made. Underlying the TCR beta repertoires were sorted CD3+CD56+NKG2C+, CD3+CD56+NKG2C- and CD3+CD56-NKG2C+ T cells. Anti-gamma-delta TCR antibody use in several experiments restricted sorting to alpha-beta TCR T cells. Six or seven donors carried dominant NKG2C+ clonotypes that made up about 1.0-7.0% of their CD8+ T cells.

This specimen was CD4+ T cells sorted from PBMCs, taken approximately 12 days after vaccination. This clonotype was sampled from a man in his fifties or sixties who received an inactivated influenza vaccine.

Written as DNA, the CDR3 is TGCAGTACTACTCCACAGGGGAGGGAGACCCAGTACTTC. It encodes CSTTPQGRETQYF. V usage is TRBV20-1 and J usage is TRBJ2-5, with D possibly matching TRBD1 (7 bases). From germline, CDR1 is DFQATT and CDR2 SNEGSKA (reference sequence). This CDR3 has 13 amino acids. V lost 8 bases, J lost 5 bases, and 18 bases lay in between.